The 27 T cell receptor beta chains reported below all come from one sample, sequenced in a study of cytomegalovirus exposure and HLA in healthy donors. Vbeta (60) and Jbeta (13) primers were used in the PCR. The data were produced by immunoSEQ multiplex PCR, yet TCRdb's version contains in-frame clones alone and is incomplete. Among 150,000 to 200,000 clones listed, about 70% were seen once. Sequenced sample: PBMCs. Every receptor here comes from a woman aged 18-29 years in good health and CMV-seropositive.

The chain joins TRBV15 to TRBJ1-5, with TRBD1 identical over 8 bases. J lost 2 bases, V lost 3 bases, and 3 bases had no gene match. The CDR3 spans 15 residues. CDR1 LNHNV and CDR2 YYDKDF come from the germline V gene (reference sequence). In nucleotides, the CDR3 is TGTGCCACCAGCAGCGACAGGGGAGGCAATCAGCCCCAGCATTTT. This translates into CATSSDRGGNQPQHF.

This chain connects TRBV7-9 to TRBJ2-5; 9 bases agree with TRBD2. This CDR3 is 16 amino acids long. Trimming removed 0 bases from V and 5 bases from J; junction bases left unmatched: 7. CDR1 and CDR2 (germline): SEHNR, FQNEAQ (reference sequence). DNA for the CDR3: TGTGCCAGCAGCTTAGCGTGGCGGGAGGGCGGGGAGACCCAGTACTTC. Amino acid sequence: CASSLAWREGGETQYF.

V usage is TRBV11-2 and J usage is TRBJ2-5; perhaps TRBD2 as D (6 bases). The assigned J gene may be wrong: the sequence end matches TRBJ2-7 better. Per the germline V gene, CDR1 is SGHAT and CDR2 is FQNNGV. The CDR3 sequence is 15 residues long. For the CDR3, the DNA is TGTGCCAGCAGCGAGAGTAGCGGTGCCTCCTACGAGCAGTACTTC. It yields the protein CASSESSGASYEQYF.

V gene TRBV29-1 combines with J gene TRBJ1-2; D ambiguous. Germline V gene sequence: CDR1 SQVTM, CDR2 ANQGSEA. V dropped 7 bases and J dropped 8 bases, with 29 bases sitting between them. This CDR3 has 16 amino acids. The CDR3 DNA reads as TGCAGCGCAAGGAAGAGGGCGGATGAACTGGTTTCGGGCTACACCTTC. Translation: CSARKRADELVSGYTF.

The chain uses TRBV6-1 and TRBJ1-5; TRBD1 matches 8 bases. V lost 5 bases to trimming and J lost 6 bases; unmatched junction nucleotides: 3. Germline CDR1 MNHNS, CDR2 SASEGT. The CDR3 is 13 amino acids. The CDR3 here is CASSLQGAQPQHF. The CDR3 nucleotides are TGTGCCAGCAGTCTTCAGGGGGCTCAGCCCCAGCATTTT.

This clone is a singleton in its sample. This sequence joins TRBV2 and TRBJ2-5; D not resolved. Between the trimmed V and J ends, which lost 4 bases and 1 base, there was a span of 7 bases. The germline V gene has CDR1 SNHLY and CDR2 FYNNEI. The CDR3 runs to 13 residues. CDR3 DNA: TGTGCCAGCAGTGTGGAGCCCCAAGAGACCCAGTACTTC. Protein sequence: CASSVEPQETQYF.

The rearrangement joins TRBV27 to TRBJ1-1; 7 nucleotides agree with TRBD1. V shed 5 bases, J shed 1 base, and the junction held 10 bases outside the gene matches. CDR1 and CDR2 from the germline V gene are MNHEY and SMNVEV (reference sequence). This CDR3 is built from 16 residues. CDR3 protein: CASSLGRGAGNTEAFF. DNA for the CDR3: TGTGCCAGCAGTCTAGGCAGGGGGGCAGGGAACACTGAAGCTTTCTTT.

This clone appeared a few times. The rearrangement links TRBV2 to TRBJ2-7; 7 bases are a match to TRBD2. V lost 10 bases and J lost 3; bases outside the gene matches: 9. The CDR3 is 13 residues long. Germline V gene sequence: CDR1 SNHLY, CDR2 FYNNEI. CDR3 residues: CATLGASGYEQYF. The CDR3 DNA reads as TGTGCCACCCTAGGGGCTAGCGGCTACGAGCAGTACTTC. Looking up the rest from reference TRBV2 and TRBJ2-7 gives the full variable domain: EPEVTQTPSHQVTQMGQEVILRCVPISNHLYFYWYRQILGQKVEFLVSFYNNEISEKSEIFDDQFSVERPDGSNFTLKIRSTKLEDSAMYFCATLGASGYEQYFGPGTRLTVT.

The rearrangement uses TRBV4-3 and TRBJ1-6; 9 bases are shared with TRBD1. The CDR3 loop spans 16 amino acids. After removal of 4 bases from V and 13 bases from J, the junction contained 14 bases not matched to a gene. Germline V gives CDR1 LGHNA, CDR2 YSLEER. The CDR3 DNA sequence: TGCGCCAGCAGCCTTAATCCGGGACAGGGACTTCCGCCCCTCCACTTT. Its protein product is CASSLNPGQGLPPLHF.

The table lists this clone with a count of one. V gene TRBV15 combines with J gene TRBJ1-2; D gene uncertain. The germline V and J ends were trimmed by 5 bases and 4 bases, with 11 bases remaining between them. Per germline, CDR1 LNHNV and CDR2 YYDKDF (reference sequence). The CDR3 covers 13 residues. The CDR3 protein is CATSRPAGYGYTF. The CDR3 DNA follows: TGTGCCACCAGCCGCCCGGCGGGCTATGGCTACACCTTC. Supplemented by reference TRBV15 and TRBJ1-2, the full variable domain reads DAMVIQNPRYQVTQFGKPVTLSCSQTLNHNVMYWYQQKSSQAPKLLFHYYDKDFNNEADTPDNFQSRRPNTSFCFLDIRSPGLGDTAMYLCATSRPAGYGYTFGSGTRLTVV.

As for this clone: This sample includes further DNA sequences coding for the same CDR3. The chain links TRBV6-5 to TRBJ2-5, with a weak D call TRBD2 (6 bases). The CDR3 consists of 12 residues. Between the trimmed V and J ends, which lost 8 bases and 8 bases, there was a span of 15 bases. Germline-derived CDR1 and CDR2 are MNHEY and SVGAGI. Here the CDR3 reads CASGMGLGTQYF. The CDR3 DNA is TGTGCCAGCGGGATGGGACTTGGAACCCAGTACTTC.

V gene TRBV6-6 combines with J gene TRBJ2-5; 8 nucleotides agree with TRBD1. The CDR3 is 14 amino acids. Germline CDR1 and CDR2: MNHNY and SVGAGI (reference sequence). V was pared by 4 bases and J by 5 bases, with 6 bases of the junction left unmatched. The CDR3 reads CASSSGGGLETQYF. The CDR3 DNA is TGTGCCAGCAGTTCAGGGGGCGGGTTGGAGACCCAGTACTTC.

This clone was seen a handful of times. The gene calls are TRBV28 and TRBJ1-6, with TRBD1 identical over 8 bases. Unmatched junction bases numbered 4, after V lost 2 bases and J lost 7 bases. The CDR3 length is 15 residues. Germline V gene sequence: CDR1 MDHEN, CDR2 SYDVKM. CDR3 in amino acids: CASSLGDRKNSPLHF. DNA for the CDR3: TGTGCCAGCAGTTTAGGGGACAGGAAAAATTCACCCCTCCACTTT. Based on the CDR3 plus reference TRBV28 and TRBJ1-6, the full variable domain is DVKVTQSSRYLVKRTGEKVFLECVQDMDHENMFWYRQDPGLGLRLIYFSYDVKMKEKGDIPEGYSVSREKKERFSLILESASTNQTSMYLCASSLGDRKNSPLHFGNGTRLTVT.

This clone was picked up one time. The CDR3 DNA sequence: TGCGCCAGCAGCTTAGGAACAGTGAAATACAATGAGCAGTTCTTC. It encodes CASSLGTVKYNEQFF. The J gene is TRBJ2-1, the V gene TRBV5-1; D remains ambiguous. V was cut by 2 bases and J by 4 bases, with 13 bases left in between. CDR1 is SGHRS and CDR2 is YFSETQ in the germline V gene. The CDR3 spans 15 residues.

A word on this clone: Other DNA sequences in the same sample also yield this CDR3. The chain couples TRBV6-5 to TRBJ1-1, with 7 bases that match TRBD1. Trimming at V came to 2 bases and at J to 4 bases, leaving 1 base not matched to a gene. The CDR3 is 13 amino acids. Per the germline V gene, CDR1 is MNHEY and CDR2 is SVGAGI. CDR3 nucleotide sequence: TGTGCCAGCAGTTACCAGGGGGGCACTGAAGCTTTCTTT. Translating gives CASSYQGGTEAFF.

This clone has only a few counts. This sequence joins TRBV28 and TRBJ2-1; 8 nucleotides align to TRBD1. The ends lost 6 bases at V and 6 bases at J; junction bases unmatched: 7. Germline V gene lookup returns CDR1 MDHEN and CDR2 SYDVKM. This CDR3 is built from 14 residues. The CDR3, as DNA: TGTGCCAGCAGCCATCAGGGACAGGTCAATGAGCAGTTCTTC. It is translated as CASSHQGQVNEQFF.

This CDR3 reads CAPGGEQYF. In DNA form, the CDR3 reads TGTGCCCCCGGTGGCGAGCAGTACTTC. The chain is built from TRBV19 and TRBJ2-7; no clear D. Germline CDR1 reads LNHDA; CDR2 reads SQIVND (reference sequence). Deletions cut 11 bases from V and 6 bases from J, with 8 bases between. CDR3 length equals 9 residues.

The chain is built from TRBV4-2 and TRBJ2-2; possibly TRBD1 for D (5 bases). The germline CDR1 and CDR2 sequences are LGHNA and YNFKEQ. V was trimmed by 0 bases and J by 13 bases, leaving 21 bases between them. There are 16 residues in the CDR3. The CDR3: CASSQEGQSEAPGLFF. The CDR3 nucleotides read TGTGCCAGCAGCCAAGAGGGGCAGAGCGAAGCCCCCGGGCTGTTTTTT.

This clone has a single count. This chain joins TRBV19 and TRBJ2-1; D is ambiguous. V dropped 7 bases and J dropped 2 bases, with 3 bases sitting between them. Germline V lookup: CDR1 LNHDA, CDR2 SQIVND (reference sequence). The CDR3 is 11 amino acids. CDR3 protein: CASTAYNEQFF. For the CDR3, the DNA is TGTGCCAGTACGGCCTACAATGAGCAGTTCTTC.

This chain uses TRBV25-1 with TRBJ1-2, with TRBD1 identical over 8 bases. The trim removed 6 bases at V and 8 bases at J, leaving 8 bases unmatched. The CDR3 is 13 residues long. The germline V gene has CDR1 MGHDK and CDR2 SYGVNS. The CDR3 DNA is TGTGCCAGCAGGGATGACAGGGGAGACGGCTACACCTTC. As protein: CASRDDRGDGYTF.

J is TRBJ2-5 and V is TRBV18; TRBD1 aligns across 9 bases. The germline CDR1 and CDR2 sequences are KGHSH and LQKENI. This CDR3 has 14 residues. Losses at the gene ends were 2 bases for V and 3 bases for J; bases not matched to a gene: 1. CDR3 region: CASSPTGGKETQYF. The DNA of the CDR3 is TGTGCCAGCTCACCAACAGGGGGCAAAGAGACCCAGTACTTC. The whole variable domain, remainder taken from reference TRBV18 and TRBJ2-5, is NAGVMQNPRHLVRRRGQEARLRCSPMKGHSHVYWYRQLPEEGLKFMVYLQKENIIDESGMPKERFSAEFPKEGPSILRIQQVVRGDSAAYFCASSPTGGKETQYFGPGTRLLVL.

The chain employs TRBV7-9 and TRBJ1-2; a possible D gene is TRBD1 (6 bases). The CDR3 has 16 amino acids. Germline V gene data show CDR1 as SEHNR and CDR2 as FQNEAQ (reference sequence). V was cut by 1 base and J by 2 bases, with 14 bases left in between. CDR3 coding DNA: TGTGCCAGCAGCTTAGGCGACAGGTCCGTAAACTATGGCTACACCTTC. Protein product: CASSLGDRSVNYGYTF.

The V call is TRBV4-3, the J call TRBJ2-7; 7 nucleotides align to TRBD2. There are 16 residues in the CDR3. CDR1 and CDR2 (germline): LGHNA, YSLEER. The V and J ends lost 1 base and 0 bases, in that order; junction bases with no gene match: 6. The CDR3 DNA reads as TGCGCCAGCAGCCAAGGTAGGGACTACCCCTCCTACGAGCAGTACTTC. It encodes CASSQGRDYPSYEQYF.

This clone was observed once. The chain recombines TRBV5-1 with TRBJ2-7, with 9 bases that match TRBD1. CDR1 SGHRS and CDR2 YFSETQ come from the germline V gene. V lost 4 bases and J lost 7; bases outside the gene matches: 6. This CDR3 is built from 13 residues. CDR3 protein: CASSGDRVGEQYF. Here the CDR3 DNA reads TGCGCCAGCAGCGGGGACAGGGTAGGGGAGCAGTACTTC.

This CDR3 is CASSSGSSGNTYEQYF. CDR3 sequence (DNA): TGTGCCAGCAGCTCCGGATCTAGCGGGAACACCTACGAGCAGTACTTC. V usage is TRBV5-4 and J usage is TRBJ2-7, with TRBD2 matching 9 bases. This CDR3 comprises 16 residues. Trimming removed 3 bases from V and 2 bases from J; junction bases left unmatched: 9. Germline values: CDR1 SGHNT, CDR2 YYREEE (reference sequence).

The CDR3 here is CAIGNYGYTF. The CDR3, as DNA: TGTGCCATCGGTAACTATGGCTACACCTTC. The V call is TRBV28, the J call TRBJ1-2; D uncertain. This CDR3 region has 10 residues. V lost 10 bases and J 1 base, leaving 4 bases between the germline ends. Germline V lookup: CDR1 MDHEN, CDR2 SYDVKM.

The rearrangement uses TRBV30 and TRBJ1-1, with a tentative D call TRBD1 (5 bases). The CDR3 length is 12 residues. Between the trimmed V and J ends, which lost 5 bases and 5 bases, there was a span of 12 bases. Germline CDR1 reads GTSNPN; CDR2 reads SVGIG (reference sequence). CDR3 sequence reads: CAWGGVRTEAFF. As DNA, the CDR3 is TGTGCCTGGGGGGGGGTTAGGACTGAAGCTTTCTTT.